This is a list of T cell receptor beta chains from one sample in a study of shared clonotypes between healthy human individuals. Clones were read by immunoSEQ multiplex PCR, and TCRdb kept only the in-frame ones, dropping some. Among approximately 470,000 clones listed, roughly 80% were seen once. The sample taken for sequencing was PBMCs. The receptors come from a woman aged 40 to 50 in good health. Some clones in this sample may be carry-over from other donors' samples. Both conserved end residues are part of each CDR3. The D gene is left open where the match is weak. The size field is filled for only some rows; it gives once, few, many or a size class.

clone size	D gene	J gene	V gene	CDR3 protein	CDR3 DNA
once	NA	TRBJ1-1	TRBV7-2	CASSLVYSPNTEAFF	TGTGCCAGCAGCTTAGTATACAGCCCGAACACTGAAGCTTTCTTT
NA	NA	TRBJ2-3	TRBV2	CASSGLEGILDTQYF	TGTGCCAGCAGTGGGCTAGAGGGGATACTAGATACGCAGTATTTT
NA	NA	TRBJ1-1	TRBV2	CARGGEGEAFF	TGTGCCAGGGGGGGAGAAGGTGAAGCTTTCTTT
NA	TRBD2	TRBJ2-1	TRBV30	CAWSVIAGANNEQFF	TGTGCCTGGAGTGTAATCGCGGGAGCCAACAATGAGCAGTTCTTC
NA	NA	TRBJ1-1	TRBV18	CASSPPSGNTEAFF	TGTGCCAGCTCACCACCGTCCGGTAACACTGAAGCTTTCTTT
few	NA	TRBJ2-2	TRBV29-1	CSGNRGGTGELFF	TGCAGCGGCAACAGGGGGGGGACCGGGGAGCTGTTTTTT
NA	NA	TRBJ1-2	TRBV30	CAWSRTEENYGYTF	TGTGCCTGGAGTCGGACGGAGGAAAACTATGGCTACACCTTC
NA	NA	TRBJ1-1	TRBV5-6	CASSLGPLEVNTEAFF	TGTGCCAGCAGCTTGGGCCCCTTGGAGGTGAACACTGAAGCTTTCTTT
NA	TRBD1	TRBJ2-1	TRBV11-3	CASSARTGEEQFF	TGTGCCAGCAGCGCCCGGACAGGGGAAGAGCAGTTCTTC
NA	NA	TRBJ1-4	TRBV7-2	CASSLAAGNEKLFF	TGTGCCAGCAGCTTAGCTGCAGGGAATGAAAAACTGTTTTTT
many	TRBD2	TRBJ2-3	TRBV7-2	CASSLGTSGRRADTQYF	TGTGCCAGCAGCTTAGGGACTAGCGGGAGGCGAGCAGATACGCAGTATTTT
once	TRBD1	TRBJ1-5	TRBV30	CAWSAGGGSNQPQHF	TGTGCCTGGAGTGCAGGGGGCGGAAGCAATCAGCCCCAGCATTTT
NA	TRBD1	TRBJ1-2	TRBV6-1	CASSEFGGDSYLYGYTF	TGTGCCAGCAGTGAATTTGGGGGGGACAGCTACCTCTATGGCTACACCTTC
NA	TRBD2	TRBJ2-7	TRBV28	CASSSSQTSGRVYEQYF	TGTGCCAGCAGTTCATCCCAGACTAGCGGGAGGGTTTACGAGCAGTACTTC
many	TRBD2	TRBJ2-1	TRBV9	CASSPGTSGSEGQFF	TGTGCCAGCAGCCCCGGGACTAGCGGGAGTGAAGGGCAGTTCTTC
NA	NA	TRBJ1-5	TRBV2	CASNRAGSNQPQHF	TGTGCCAGCAACAGGGCCGGTAGCAATCAGCCCCAGCATTTT
once	TRBD1	TRBJ1-5	TRBV28	CASRSGQGEGQPQHF	TGTGCCAGCAGATCCGGACAGGGGGAGGGTCAGCCCCAGCATTTT
NA	TRBD1	TRBJ1-1	TRBV11-2	CASSRAQGASNTEAFF	TGTGCCAGCAGCCGTGCTCAGGGGGCCTCGAACACTGAAGCTTTCTTT
NA	NA	TRBJ1-2	TRBV18	CASSPGQSNGYTF	TGTGCCAGCTCACCAGGTCAGAGCAATGGCTACACCTTC